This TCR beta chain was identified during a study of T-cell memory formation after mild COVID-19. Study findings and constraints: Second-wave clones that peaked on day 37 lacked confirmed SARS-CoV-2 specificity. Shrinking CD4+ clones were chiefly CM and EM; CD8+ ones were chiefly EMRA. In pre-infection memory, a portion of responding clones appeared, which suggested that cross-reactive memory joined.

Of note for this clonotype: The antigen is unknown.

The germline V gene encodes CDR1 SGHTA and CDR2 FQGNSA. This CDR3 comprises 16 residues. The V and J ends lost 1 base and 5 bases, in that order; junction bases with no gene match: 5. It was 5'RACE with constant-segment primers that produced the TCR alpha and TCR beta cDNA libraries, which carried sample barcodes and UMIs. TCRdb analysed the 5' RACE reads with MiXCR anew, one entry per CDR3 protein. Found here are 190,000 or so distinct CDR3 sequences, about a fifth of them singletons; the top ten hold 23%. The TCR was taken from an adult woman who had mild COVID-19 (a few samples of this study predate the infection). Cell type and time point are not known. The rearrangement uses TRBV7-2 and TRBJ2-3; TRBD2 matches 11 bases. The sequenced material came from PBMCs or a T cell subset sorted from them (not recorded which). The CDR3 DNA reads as TGTGCCAGCAGCTTAGGACTAGCGGGGCATAGAGATACGCAGTATTTT. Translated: CASSLGLAGHRDTQYF.